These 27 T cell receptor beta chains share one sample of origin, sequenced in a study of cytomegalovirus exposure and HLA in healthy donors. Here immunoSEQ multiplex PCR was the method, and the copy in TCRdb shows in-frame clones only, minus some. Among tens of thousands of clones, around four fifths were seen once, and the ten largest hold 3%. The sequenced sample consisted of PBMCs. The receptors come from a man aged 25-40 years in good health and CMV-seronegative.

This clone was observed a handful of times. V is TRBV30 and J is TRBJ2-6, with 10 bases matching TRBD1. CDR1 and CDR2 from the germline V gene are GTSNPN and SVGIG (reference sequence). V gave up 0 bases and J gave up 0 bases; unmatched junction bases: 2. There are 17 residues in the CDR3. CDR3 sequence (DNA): TGTGCCTGGAGTGTGACAGGGGGCTACTCTGGGGCCAACGTCCTGACTTTC. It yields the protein CAWSVTGGYSGANVLTF.

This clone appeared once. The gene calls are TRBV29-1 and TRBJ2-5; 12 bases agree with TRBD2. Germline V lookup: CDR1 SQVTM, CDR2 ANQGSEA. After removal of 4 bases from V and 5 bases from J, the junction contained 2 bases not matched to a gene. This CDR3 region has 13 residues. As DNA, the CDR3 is TGCAGCGTTGGTGGACTAGCGGGGGAGACCCAGTACTTC. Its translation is CSVGGLAGETQYF.

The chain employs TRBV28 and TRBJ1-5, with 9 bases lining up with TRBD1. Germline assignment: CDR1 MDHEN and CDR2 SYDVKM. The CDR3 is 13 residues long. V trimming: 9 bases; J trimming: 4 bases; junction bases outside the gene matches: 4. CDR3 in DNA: TGTGCCAGTATACAGGGGGCAAATCAGCCCCAGCATTTT. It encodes CASIQGANQPQHF.

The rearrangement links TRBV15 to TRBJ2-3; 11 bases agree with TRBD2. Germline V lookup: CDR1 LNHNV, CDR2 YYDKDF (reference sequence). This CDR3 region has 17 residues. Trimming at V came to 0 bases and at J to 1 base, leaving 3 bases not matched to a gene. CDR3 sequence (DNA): TGTGCCACCAGCAGAGACCTACTAGCGGGGGGCACAGATACGCAGTATTTT. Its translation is CATSRDLLAGGTDTQYF.

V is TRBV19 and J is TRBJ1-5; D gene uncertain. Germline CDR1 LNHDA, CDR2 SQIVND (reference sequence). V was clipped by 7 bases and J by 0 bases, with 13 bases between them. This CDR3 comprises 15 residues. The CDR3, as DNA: TGTGCCAGTATTCTAGGTCATTTTAGCAATCAGCCCCAGCATTTT. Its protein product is CASILGHFSNQPQHF.

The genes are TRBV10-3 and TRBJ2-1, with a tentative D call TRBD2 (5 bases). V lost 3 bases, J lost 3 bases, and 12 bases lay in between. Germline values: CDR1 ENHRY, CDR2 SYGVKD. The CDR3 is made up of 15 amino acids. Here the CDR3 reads CAISDRGNVYNEQFF. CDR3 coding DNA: TGTGCCATCAGTGACCGGGGAAACGTCTACAATGAGCAGTTCTTC.

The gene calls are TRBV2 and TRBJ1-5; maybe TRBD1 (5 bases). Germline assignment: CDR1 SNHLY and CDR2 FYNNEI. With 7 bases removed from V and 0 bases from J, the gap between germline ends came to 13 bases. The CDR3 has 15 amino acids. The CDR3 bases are TGTGCCAGCAAATCCGGGACTTCTAGCAATCAGCCCCAGCATTTT. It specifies CASKSGTSSNQPQHF.

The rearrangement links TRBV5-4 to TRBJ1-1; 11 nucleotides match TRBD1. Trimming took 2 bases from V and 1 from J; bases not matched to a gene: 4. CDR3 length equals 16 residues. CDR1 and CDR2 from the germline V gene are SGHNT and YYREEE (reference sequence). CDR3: CASSLGQGAGNTEAFF. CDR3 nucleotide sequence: TGTGCCAGCAGCTTAGGACAGGGGGCAGGGAACACTGAAGCTTTCTTT. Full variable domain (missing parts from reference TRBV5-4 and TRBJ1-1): ETGVTQSPTHLIKTRGQQVTLRCSSQSGHNTVSWYQQALGQGPQFIFQYYREEENGRGNFPPRFSGLQFPNYSSELNVNALELDDSALYLCASSLGQGAGNTEAFFGQGTRLTVV.

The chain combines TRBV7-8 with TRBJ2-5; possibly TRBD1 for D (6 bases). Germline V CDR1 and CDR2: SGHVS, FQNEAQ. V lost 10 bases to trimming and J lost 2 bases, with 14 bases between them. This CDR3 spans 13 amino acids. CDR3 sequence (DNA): TGTGCCACGAAAGGACAGTTACAAGAGACCCAGTACTTC. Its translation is CATKGQLQETQYF.

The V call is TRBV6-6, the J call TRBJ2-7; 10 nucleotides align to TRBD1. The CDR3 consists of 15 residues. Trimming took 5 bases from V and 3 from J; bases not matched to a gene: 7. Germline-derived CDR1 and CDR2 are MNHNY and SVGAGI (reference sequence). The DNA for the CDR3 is TGTGCCAGCAGTCAGCCGGGACAGGGGATCTACGAGCAGTACTTC. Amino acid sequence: CASSQPGQGIYEQYF.

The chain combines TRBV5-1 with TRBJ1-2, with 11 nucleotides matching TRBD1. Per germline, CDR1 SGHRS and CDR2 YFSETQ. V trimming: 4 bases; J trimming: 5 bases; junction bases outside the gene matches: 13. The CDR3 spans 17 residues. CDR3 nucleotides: TGCGCCAGCAGCCCCAGGACAGGGGGCTCCTTATGGTATGGCTACACCTTC. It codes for CASSPRTGGSLWYGYTF.

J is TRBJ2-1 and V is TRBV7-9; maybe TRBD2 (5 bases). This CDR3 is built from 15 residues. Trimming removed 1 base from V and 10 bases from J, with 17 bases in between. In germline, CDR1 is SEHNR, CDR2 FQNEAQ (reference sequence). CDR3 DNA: TGTGCCAGCAGCTTAGACTTTCTCGGAGCGGAGGAGCAGTTCTTC. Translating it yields CASSLDFLGAEEQFF.

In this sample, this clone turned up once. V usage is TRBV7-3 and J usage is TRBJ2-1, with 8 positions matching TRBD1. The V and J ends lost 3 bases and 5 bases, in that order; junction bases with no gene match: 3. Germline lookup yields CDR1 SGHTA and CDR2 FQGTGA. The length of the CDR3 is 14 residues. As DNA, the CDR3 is TGTGCCAGCAGCTTGGGACAGGCTAACAATGAGCAGTTCTTC. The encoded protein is CASSLGQANNEQFF.

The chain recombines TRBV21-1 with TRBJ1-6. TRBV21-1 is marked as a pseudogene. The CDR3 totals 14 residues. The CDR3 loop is CATSRATDNSPLHF. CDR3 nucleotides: TGTGCCACCTCGCGGGCGACCGATAATTCACCCCTCCACTTT.

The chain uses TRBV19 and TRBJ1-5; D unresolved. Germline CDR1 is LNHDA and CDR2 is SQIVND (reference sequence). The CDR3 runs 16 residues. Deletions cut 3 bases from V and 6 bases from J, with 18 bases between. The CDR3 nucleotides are TGTGCCAGTAGTATTCGATCGCCCGGCGGTGGTCAGCCCCAGCATTTT. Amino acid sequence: CASSIRSPGGGQPQHF.

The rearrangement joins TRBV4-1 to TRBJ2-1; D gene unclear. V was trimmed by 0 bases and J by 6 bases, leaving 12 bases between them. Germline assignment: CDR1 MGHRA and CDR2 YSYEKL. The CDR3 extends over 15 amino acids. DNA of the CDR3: TGCGCCAGCAGCCAAGATCCTGGCCAGATCAATGAGCAGTTCTTC. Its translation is CASSQDPGQINEQFF.

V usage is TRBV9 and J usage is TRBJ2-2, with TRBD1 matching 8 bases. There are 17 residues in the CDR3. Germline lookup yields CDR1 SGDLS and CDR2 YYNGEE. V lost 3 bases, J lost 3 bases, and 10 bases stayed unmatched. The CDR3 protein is CASSGINRGTYTGELFF. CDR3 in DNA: TGTGCCAGCAGCGGAATAAACAGGGGGACCTACACCGGGGAGCTGTTTTTT.

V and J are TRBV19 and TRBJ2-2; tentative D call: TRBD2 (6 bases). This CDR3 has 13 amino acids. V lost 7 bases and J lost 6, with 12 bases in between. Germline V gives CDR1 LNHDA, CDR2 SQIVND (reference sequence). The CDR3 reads CASTLRGAGELFF. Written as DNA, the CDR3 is TGTGCCAGTACTCTGCGGGGAGCCGGGGAGCTGTTTTTT.

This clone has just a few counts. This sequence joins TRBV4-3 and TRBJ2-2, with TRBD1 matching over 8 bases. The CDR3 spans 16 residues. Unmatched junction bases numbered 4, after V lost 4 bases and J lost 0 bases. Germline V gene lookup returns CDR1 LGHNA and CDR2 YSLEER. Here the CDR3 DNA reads TGCGCCAGCAGCCGACGGACAGGGCCGAACACCGGGGAGCTGTTTTTT. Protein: CASSRRTGPNTGELFF.

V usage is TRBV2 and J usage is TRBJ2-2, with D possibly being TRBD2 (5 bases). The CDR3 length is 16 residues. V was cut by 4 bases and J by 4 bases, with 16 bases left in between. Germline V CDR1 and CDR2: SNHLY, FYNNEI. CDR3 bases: TGTGCCAGCAGTGCGTCGGGGAGCTGGTCCACCGGGGAGCTGTTTTTT. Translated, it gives CASSASGSWSTGELFF.

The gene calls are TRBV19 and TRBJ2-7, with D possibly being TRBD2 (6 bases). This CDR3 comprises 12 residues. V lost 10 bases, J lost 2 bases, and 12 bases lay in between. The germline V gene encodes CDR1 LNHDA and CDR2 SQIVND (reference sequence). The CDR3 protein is CANSSVTYEQYV. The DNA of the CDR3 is TGTGCCAATTCTAGCGTAACCTACGAGCAGTACGTC.

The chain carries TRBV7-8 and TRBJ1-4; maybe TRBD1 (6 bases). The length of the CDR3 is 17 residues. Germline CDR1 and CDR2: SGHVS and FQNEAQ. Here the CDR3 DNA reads TGTGCTAGTCGGGCACAGGGTGGACCGGCAACTAATGAAAAACTGTTTTTT. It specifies CASRAQGGPATNEKLFF.

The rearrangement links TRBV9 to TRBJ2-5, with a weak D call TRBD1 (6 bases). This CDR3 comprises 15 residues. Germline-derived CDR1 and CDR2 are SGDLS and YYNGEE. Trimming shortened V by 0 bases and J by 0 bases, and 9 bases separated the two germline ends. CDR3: CASSVGTAYQETQYF. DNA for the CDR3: TGTGCCAGCAGCGTAGGGACAGCGTACCAAGAGACCCAGTACTTC.

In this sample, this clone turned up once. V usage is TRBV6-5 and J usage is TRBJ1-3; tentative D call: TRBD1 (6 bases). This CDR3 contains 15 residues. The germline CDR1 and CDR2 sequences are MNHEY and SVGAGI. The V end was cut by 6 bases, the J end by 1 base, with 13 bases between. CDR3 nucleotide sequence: TGTGCCAGCAGCGTCGGGGGGCTGTCTGGAAACACCATATATTTT. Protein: CASSVGGLSGNTIYF.

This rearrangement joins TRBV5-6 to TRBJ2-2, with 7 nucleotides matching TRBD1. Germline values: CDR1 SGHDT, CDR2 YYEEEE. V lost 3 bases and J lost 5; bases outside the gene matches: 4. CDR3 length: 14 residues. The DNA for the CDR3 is TGTGCCAGCAGCTGGGGGACAGAAACCGGGGAGCTGTTTTTT. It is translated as CASSWGTETGELFF.

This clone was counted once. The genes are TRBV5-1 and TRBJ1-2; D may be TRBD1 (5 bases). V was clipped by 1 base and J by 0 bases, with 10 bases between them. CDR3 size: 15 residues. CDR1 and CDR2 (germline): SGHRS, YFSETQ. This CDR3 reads CASSLFDRANYGYTF. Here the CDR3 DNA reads TGCGCCAGCAGCTTGTTCGACAGAGCTAACTATGGCTACACCTTC.

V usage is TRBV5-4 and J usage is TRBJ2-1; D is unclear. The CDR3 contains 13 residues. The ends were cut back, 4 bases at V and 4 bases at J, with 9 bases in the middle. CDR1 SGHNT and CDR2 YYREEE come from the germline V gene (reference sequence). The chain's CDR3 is CASSHIVYNEQFF. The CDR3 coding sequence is TGTGCCAGCAGCCATATAGTTTACAATGAGCAGTTCTTC.